This TCR beta chain was recovered during a study of blood T cell repertoires in COVID-19. Study-wide background: PBMCs, B-cell-depleted T cells, or T cells were the source of the cDNA or gDNA that made up the material.

Original data processing: Amplifying reference gene primers gave estimates of nucleated cell counts. Assay: immunoSEQ multiplex PCR; the TCRdb copy retains only in-frame clones and omits some. Clone size and V and J calls were adopted from that table, with D and trimming inferred from the DNA. The repertoire includes over 80,000 clones, 87% of them detected once, and nearly 20% sits in the top ten. The ends were cut back, 1 base at V and 8 bases at J, with 15 bases in the middle. The length of the CDR3 is 15 residues. The sequenced material came from peripheral blood. This clonotype originated in a human donor in a cohort sampled during active COVID-19. The J gene is TRBJ1-4, the V gene TRBV5-3; no clear D. TRBV5-3 is assigned to the ORF class and has an uncertain function. The CDR3 sequence is CARSLSPEGGEKLFF. The CDR3 DNA reads TGTGCCAGAAGCTTGTCCCCCGAAGGCGGAGAAAAACTGTTTTTT.